Following are 31 T cell receptor beta chains from one sample sequenced in a study of blood T cell repertoires in COVID-19. Sequenced by immunoSEQ multiplex PCR; TCRdb stores in-frame clones only, minus some. The sample consists of 100,000 or so clones, around four fifths of them appearing once. The sequencing input was peripheral blood. The origin of the receptors is a human donor in a cohort sampled during active COVID-19.

The V gene is TRBV10-3, the J gene TRBJ2-5; TRBD2 agrees at 12 bases. J was trimmed by 5 bases and V by 2 bases; bases with no gene match: 18. Germline assignment: CDR1 ENHRY and CDR2 SYGVKD. CDR3 length: 20 amino acids. The CDR3 here is CAISEPGTGTSGLKGETQYF. CDR3 DNA: TGTGCCATCAGTGAGCCTGGAACCGGGACTAGCGGGTTAAAAGGGGAGACCCAGTACTTC.

The gene calls are TRBV5-1 and TRBJ2-7; the D gene is possibly TRBD1 (5 bases). Trimming took 3 bases from V and 6 from J, leaving 13 bases between them. The CDR3 runs 13 residues. The germline CDR1 and CDR2 sequences are SGHRS and YFSETQ. The CDR3 spells CASSSNQGTEQYF. The CDR3 nucleotides are TGCGCCAGCAGCTCAAATCAGGGTACCGAGCAGTACTTC. Complete variable domain (other parts from reference TRBV5-1 and TRBJ2-7): KAGVTQTPRYLIKTRGQQVTLSCSPISGHRSVSWYQQTPGQGLQFLFEYFSETQRNKGNFPGRFSGRQFSNSRSEMNVSTLELGDSALYLCASSSNQGTEQYFGPGTRLTVT.

This clone is a singleton in its sample. The chain joins TRBV28 to TRBJ2-1; possibly TRBD1 for D (5 bases). The ends were cut back, 5 bases at V and 7 bases at J, with 9 bases in the middle. Germline assignment: CDR1 MDHEN and CDR2 SYDVKM. There are 12 residues in the CDR3. This CDR3 reads CASSVRGNEQFF. As DNA, the CDR3 is TGTGCCAGCAGTGTTAGGGGAAATGAGCAGTTCTTC.

This clone showed up just a few times. The chain is built from TRBV19 and TRBJ1-2; 8 bases match TRBD1. With 5 bases clipped from V and 4 bases from J, the junction kept 9 bases outside the gene matches. The germline V gene encodes CDR1 LNHDA and CDR2 SQIVND (reference sequence). This CDR3 region has 15 residues. The CDR3 loop is CASSFGQGWSYGYTF. CDR3 sequence (DNA): TGTGCCAGTAGTTTCGGACAGGGTTGGTCCTATGGCTACACCTTC.

The chain is built from TRBV7-9 and TRBJ1-3, with D perhaps TRBD1 (6 bases). The CDR3 is 18 amino acids. Trimming took off 4 bases at V and 0 bases at J, with 19 bases between the two ends. Germline V CDR1 and CDR2: SEHNR, FQNEAQ (reference sequence). CDR3 DNA: TGTGCCAGCAGCTCCCCCCGCCTAGGACAGAGCTCTGGAAACACCATATATTTT. Amino acids: CASSSPRLGQSSGNTIYF. Using reference TRBV7-9 and TRBJ1-3 for the parts outside the CDR3, the full variable domain is DTGVSQNPRHKITKRGQNVTFRCDPISEHNRLYWYRQTLGQGPEFLTYFQNEAQLEKSRLLSDRFSAERPKGSFSTLEIQRTEQGDSAMYLCASSSPRLGQSSGNTIYFGEGSWLTVV.

The V and J genes are TRBV5-5 and TRBJ2-5; 8 bases fit TRBD2. The CDR3 runs to 17 residues. The V and J ends lost 0 bases and 2 bases, in that order; junction bases with no gene match: 9. Germline values: CDR1 SGHKS, CDR2 YYEKEE (reference sequence). CDR3 nucleotide sequence: TGTGCCAGCAGCTTGGGTCCGGGCGGGGGGCGACAAGAGACCCAGTACTTC. It yields the protein CASSLGPGGGRQETQYF.

This chain uses TRBV7-2 with TRBJ1-1, with D possibly being TRBD1 (5 bases). Germline V gives CDR1 SGHTA, CDR2 FQGNSA. The CDR3 contains 13 residues. Trimming took 2 bases from V and 4 from J, leaving 8 bases between them. CDR3 nucleotide sequence: TGTGCCAGCAGCTTATACAGGAGCACTGAAGCTTTCTTT. It translates to CASSLYRSTEAFF.

For the CDR3, the DNA is TGTGCCAGCAGTCTCAGGGGGCCATATGGCTACACCTTC. Its translation is CASSLRGPYGYTF. The rearrangement joins TRBV12-3 or TRBV12-4 to TRBJ1-2, with 8 bases matching TRBD1. The CDR3 is made up of 13 amino acids. The J segment lost 5 bases and the V segment lost 5 bases, leaving 4 bases of the junction unmatched.

The rearrangement joins TRBV7-3 to TRBJ1-3; TRBD1 matches 9 bases. Germline values: CDR1 SGHTA, CDR2 FQGTGA. V lost 5 bases, J lost 2 bases, and 7 bases stayed unmatched. CDR3 size: 16 residues. The CDR3 protein is CASSAQGAGPGNTIYF. CDR3 DNA sequence: TGTGCCAGCAGCGCACAGGGGGCAGGACCTGGAAACACCATATATTTT.

This chain joins TRBV2 and TRBJ2-3; TRBD2 is a possible D gene (5 bases). V gave up 4 bases and J gave up 3 bases, with 11 bases separating them. This CDR3 is built from 14 residues. Looked up from germline, CDR1 is SNHLY and CDR2 is FYNNEI. CDR3 region: CASSVRGWTDTQYF. CDR3 coding DNA: TGTGCCAGCAGTGTCCGGGGTTGGACAGATACGCAGTATTTT. The whole variable domain, filled in from reference TRBV2 and TRBJ2-3, reads EPEVTQTPSHQVTQMGQEVILRCVPISNHLYFYWYRQILGQKVEFLVSFYNNEISEKSEIFDDQFSVERPDGSNFTLKIRSTKLEDSAMYFCASSVRGWTDTQYFGPGTRLTVL.

The chain employs TRBV3-1 (or the pseudogene TRBV3-2) and TRBJ1-3; TRBD1 matches 7 bases. Trimming cost V 4 bases and J 2 bases; bases outside gene matches: 2. Germline CDR1 is LGHDT and CDR2 is YNNKEL (reference sequence). CDR3 size: 14 residues. In DNA form, the CDR3 reads TGTGCCAGCAGCCTCGACAGGGCTGGAAACACCATATATTTT. This codes for CASSLDRAGNTIYF.

This chain connects TRBV6-2 or TRBV6-3 to TRBJ1-1; D remains ambiguous. Per germline, CDR1 MNHEY and CDR2 SVGEGT. This CDR3 has 14 residues. V lost 6 bases, J lost 0 bases, and 11 bases lay in between. The CDR3 loop reads CASSEPSVNTEAFF. In nucleotides, the CDR3 is TGTGCCAGCAGCGAGCCTTCGGTGAACACTGAAGCTTTCTTT.

The chain employs TRBV5-1 and TRBJ1-2; weak D call: TRBD1 (5 bases). The CDR3 loop spans 14 amino acids. V was cut by 4 bases and J by 1 base, with 11 bases left in between. Germline V gene data show CDR1 as SGHRS and CDR2 as YFSETQ. This chain's CDR3 is CASSAMTVNYGYTF. In nucleotides, the CDR3 is TGCGCCAGCAGCGCGATGACAGTTAACTATGGCTACACCTTC.

The chain is built from TRBV2 and TRBJ2-1, with a weak D call TRBD1 (5 bases). There are 15 residues in the CDR3. V was cut by 5 bases and J by 9 bases, with 20 bases left in between. Per the germline V gene, CDR1 is SNHLY and CDR2 is FYNNEI. CDR3 bases: TGTGCCAGCAGTACCGACAGACTTCAACATAGTGAGCAGTTCTTC. Protein product: CASSTDRLQHSEQFF.

This clone showed up just a few times. The chain employs TRBV27 and TRBJ1-1, with D possibly matching TRBD1 (6 bases). The germline gives CDR1 MNHEY, CDR2 SMNVEV (reference sequence). CDR3 length: 14 amino acids. V was clipped by 5 bases and J by 7 bases, with 17 bases between them. Here the CDR3 reads CASSAQGLWGEAFF. The DNA of the CDR3 is TGTGCCAGCAGTGCACAGGGTCTTTGGGGTGAAGCTTTCTTT.

The chain joins TRBV2 to TRBJ2-5, with 15 bases that match TRBD2. The CDR3 runs to 17 residues. Trimming cost V 7 bases and J 4 bases; bases outside gene matches: 10. Per germline, CDR1 SNHLY and CDR2 FYNNEI. This chain's CDR3 is CASNRGLAGGRGETQYF. CDR3 bases: TGTGCCAGCAATCGGGGACTAGCGGGGGGCCGGGGAGAGACCCAGTACTTC.

This clone was seen just once. The rearrangement joins TRBV19 to TRBJ1-2; TRBD1 matches 7 bases. This CDR3 has 15 residues. Germline CDR1 LNHDA, CDR2 SQIVND (reference sequence). V shed 5 bases, J shed 8 bases, and the junction held 14 bases outside the gene matches. CDR3 DNA sequence: TGTGCCAGTAGTCCTCAGTGGGACAGATCGAGAGGCTACACCTTC. This codes for CASSPQWDRSRGYTF.

The V call is TRBV27, the J call TRBJ2-7; D not resolved. V dropped 5 bases and J dropped 0 bases, with 11 bases sitting between them. CDR1 MNHEY and CDR2 SMNVEV come from the germline V gene (reference sequence). CDR3 length equals 14 residues. CDR3 bases: TGTGCCAGCAGTCCCCGACTGGACTCCTACGAGCAGTACTTC. Encoded protein: CASSPRLDSYEQYF.

V and J are TRBV7-2 and TRBJ2-7; TRBD2 agrees at 9 bases. This CDR3 contains 15 residues. With V trimmed by 1 base and J by 1 base, 2 bases remained unmatched. Per the germline V gene, CDR1 is SGHTA and CDR2 is FQGNSA. The CDR3 bases are TGTGCCAGCAGCTTAGATAGCGGGAGTTCCTACGAGCAGTACTTC. Its translation: CASSLDSGSSYEQYF.

The chain recombines TRBV28 with TRBJ2-7, with 7 bases identical to TRBD1. Trimming took 5 bases from V and 3 from J; bases not matched to a gene: 10. Germline V CDR1 and CDR2: MDHEN, SYDVKM. This CDR3 has 15 residues. CDR3 residues: CASSVTGTTFYEQYF. The CDR3 nucleotides are TGTGCCAGCAGTGTGACAGGGACGACCTTCTACGAGCAGTACTTC.

The rearrangement uses TRBV12-5 and TRBJ1-1; the D gene is possibly TRBD1 (5 bases). Between the trimmed V and J ends, which lost 2 bases and 10 bases, there was a span of 14 bases. Germline V gene sequence: CDR1 LGHNT, CDR2 FRNRAP. The CDR3 length is 13 residues. CDR3 in DNA: TGTGCTAGTGGTTTGTCGGGTGGGGGAGGAGCTTTCTTT. It specifies CASGLSGGGGAFF.

For the CDR3, the DNA is TGTGCCAGCTCTTCAGCGGGGGGAAGCTCCTACAATGAGCAGTTCTTC. Amino acids: CASSSAGGSSYNEQFF. This chain uses TRBV18 with TRBJ2-1; 9 bases agree with TRBD2. The CDR3 runs 16 residues. The germline CDR1 and CDR2 sequences are KGHSH and LQKENI. V was pared by 6 bases and J by 0 bases, with 6 bases of the junction left unmatched. The full variable domain, with the rest looked up from reference TRBV18 and TRBJ2-1, is NAGVMQNPRHLVRRRGQEARLRCSPMKGHSHVYWYRQLPEEGLKFMVYLQKENIIDESGMPKERFSAEFPKEGPSILRIQQVVRGDSAAYFCASSSAGGSSYNEQFFGPGTRLTVL.

V usage is TRBV5-1 and J usage is TRBJ1-1; 9 bases match TRBD1. Germline trimming cut 3 bases from V and 0 bases from J; bases unmatched to any gene: 6. The CDR3 extends over 16 amino acids. Germline CDR1 reads SGHRS; CDR2 reads YFSETQ. The CDR3 DNA reads as TGCGCCAGCAGCTCACAGGGGGCGGATCTGAACACTGAAGCTTTCTTT. Translated: CASSSQGADLNTEAFF.

The rearrangement links TRBV18 to TRBJ2-2; D perhaps matches TRBD1 (6 bases). The CDR3 extends over 16 amino acids. From germline, CDR1 is KGHSH and CDR2 LQKENI. With 3 bases removed from V and 1 base from J, the gap between germline ends came to 12 bases. The CDR3 DNA follows: TGTGCCAGCTCACCTACGGGACACTGGAACACCGGGGAGCTGTTTTTT. It codes for CASSPTGHWNTGELFF.

This chain links TRBV11-3 with TRBJ2-7, with TRBD2 matching 10 bases. The CDR3 totals 16 residues. Germline V gene sequence: CDR1 SGHNT, CDR2 YENEEA. The J segment lost 2 bases and the V segment lost 2 bases, leaving 6 bases of the junction unmatched. The CDR3: CASSLNQLAGTYEQYF. As DNA, the CDR3 is TGTGCCAGCAGCTTAAACCAACTAGCGGGGACCTACGAGCAGTACTTC.

As DNA, the CDR3 is TGCAGCGCTGACCCCCCGGGGGGGTCAGAAGGCTACACCTTC. Protein: CSADPPGGSEGYTF. This chain uses TRBV29-1 with TRBJ1-2, with a tentative D call TRBD1 (5 bases). The germline CDR1 and CDR2 sequences are SQVTM and ANQGSEA. The CDR3 loop spans 14 amino acids. V dropped 7 bases and J dropped 8 bases, with 23 bases sitting between them. The full variable domain, completed using reference TRBV29-1 and TRBJ1-2, is SAVISQKPSRDICQRGTSLTIQCQVDSQVTMMFWYRQQPGQSLTLIATANQGSEATYESGFVIDKFPISRPNLTFSTLTVSNMSPEDSSIYLCSADPPGGSEGYTFGSGTRLTVV.

V and J are TRBV7-2 and TRBJ2-1, with D maybe TRBD2 (6 bases). V lost 1 base to trimming and J lost 2 bases, with 12 bases between them. From germline, CDR1 is SGHTA and CDR2 FQGNSA. The CDR3 is made up of 16 amino acids. The DNA for the CDR3 is TGTGCCAGCAGCTTAGAGGCCGGGGGAACCTACAATGAGCAGTTCTTC. It yields the protein CASSLEAGGTYNEQFF.

The chain's CDR3 is CASSLALDRGRADTQYF. The CDR3 DNA reads TGTGCCAGCAGCTTAGCTCTTGACAGGGGGCGAGCAGATACGCAGTATTTT. The rearrangement links TRBV7-8 to TRBJ2-3; 10 bases match TRBD1. This CDR3 is built from 17 residues. Germline loops: CDR1 SGHVS, CDR2 FQNEAQ. The trim removed 0 bases at V and 4 bases at J, leaving 7 bases unmatched. Variable domain in full (rest from reference TRBV7-8 and TRBJ2-3): GAGVSQSPRYKVAKRGQDVALRCDPISGHVSLFWYQQALGQGPEFLTYFQNEAQLDKSGLPSDRFFAERPEGSVSTLKIQRTQQEDSAVYLCASSLALDRGRADTQYFGPGTRLTVL.

The CDR3 protein is CAMAEQPSTDTQYF. For the CDR3, the DNA is TGTGCCATGGCGGAACAACCCAGCACAGATACGCAGTATTTT. The rearrangement links TRBV7-9 to TRBJ2-3, with D unclear. Deletions cut 10 bases from V and 0 bases from J, with 14 bases between. Per germline, CDR1 SEHNR and CDR2 FQNEAQ (reference sequence). The CDR3 spans 14 residues.

The chain joins TRBV18 to TRBJ2-1, with D possibly matching TRBD1 (6 bases). The CDR3 covers 15 residues. From germline, CDR1 is KGHSH and CDR2 LQKENI. Trimming cost V 4 bases and J 3 bases, with 13 bases left between them. The CDR3 sequence is CASSLTTGNYNEQFF. The CDR3 coding sequence is TGTGCCAGCTCACTTACCACAGGGAACTACAATGAGCAGTTCTTC.

The sample holds one count of this clone. The chain employs TRBV5-6 and TRBJ1-2; D is ambiguous. CDR1 and CDR2 (germline): SGHDT, YYEEEE. V gave up 2 bases and J gave up 2 bases, with 13 bases separating them. The CDR3 is 15 residues long. As DNA, the CDR3 is TGTGCCAGCAGCTTAAGATTCGCAGGAAACTATGGCTACACCTTC. This codes for CASSLRFAGNYGYTF.